This T cell receptor beta chain was identified during a study of shared clonotypes between healthy human individuals. This CDR3 has 14 amino acids. The V and J ends lost 1 base and 3 bases respectively, with 8 bases between them. Germline V lookup: CDR1 MNHNS, CDR2 SASEGT. The repertoire was sequenced with immunoSEQ multiplex PCR; TCRdb's copy has only in-frame clones and lacks some. The data hold more than 850,000 clones, with around 78% observed a single time. Sequencing input: memory CD4+ T cells from PBMCs. The subset was: CD45RA-negative fraction. This TCR derives from a man between 18 and 29 years old in good health. Some clones in this sample may be carry-over from other donors' samples. This rearrangement joins TRBV6-1 to TRBJ2-3, with D uncertain. CDR3 amino acids: CASSEGLGTDTQYF. For the CDR3, the DNA is TGTGCCAGCAGTGAAGGGCTAGGTACAGATACGCAGTATTTT.